This passage covers 6 T cell receptor beta chains from one sample sequenced in a study of cytomegalovirus exposure and HLA in healthy donors. Primers included in the PCR were 60 Vbeta and 13 Jbeta primers. Generated by immunoSEQ multiplex PCR, the TCRdb table keeps only in-frame clones and is missing some. The table includes about 170,000 clones, 80% to 90% detected once. The material sequenced was PBMCs. The receptors shown here come from a woman younger than 35 in good health and CMV-seropositive.

The chain links TRBV4-2 to TRBJ1-4; D might be TRBD1 (5 bases). V shed 2 bases and J shed 4 bases, with 11 bases lying between them. The germline CDR1 and CDR2 sequences are LGHNA and YNFKEQ. The CDR3 consists of 15 residues. The CDR3 region has the DNA TGTGCCAGCAGCCAATGGTCGGGGGGTAATGAAAAACTGTTTTTT. Translating gives CASSQWSGGNEKLFF.

The chain is built from TRBV4-2 and TRBJ2-3; 14 bases map to TRBD2. From germline, CDR1 is LGHNA and CDR2 YNFKEQ. The V segment lost 0 bases and the J segment 2 bases; nucleotides outside the gene matches: 4. The CDR3 spans 18 residues. The CDR3 is CASSQERTSGGNTDTQYF. As DNA, the CDR3 is TGTGCCAGCAGCCAAGAGCGGACTAGCGGGGGGAACACAGATACGCAGTATTTT.

V is TRBV5-1 and J is TRBJ1-4; possible D gene TRBD1, 6 bases. V lost 5 bases and J 3 bases, leaving 8 bases between the germline ends. Germline loops: CDR1 SGHRS, CDR2 YFSETQ. The CDR3 consists of 13 residues. The CDR3 sequence: CASRGASNEKLFF. CDR3 sequence (DNA): TGCGCCAGCAGGGGGGCGTCTAATGAAAAACTGTTTTTT.

The V call is TRBV7-8, the J call TRBJ2-7; D is possibly TRBD2 (5 bases). Germline lookup yields CDR1 SGHVS and CDR2 FQNEAQ. This CDR3 comprises 17 residues. V was cut by 2 bases and J by 2 bases, with 19 bases left in between. CDR3 DNA: TGTGCCAGCAGCTTATCTGAGGACTTGGGCCTTACCTACGAGCAGTACTTC. Translated: CASSLSEDLGLTYEQYF.

This chain uses TRBV29-1 with TRBJ1-2; 7 bases match TRBD1. CDR3 length: 14 amino acids. Per germline, CDR1 SQVTM and CDR2 ANQGSEA. J gave up 4 bases and V 1 base, and 6 bases lay outside the gene matches. The CDR3 reads CSVEGYRGSYGYTF. For the CDR3, the DNA is TGCAGCGTTGAAGGTTACAGGGGAAGCTATGGCTACACCTTC.

V is TRBV7-9 and J is TRBJ2-7; D might be TRBD2 (6 bases). Germline V gene lookup returns CDR1 SEHNR and CDR2 FQNEAQ (reference sequence). This CDR3 has 17 residues. V gave up 1 base and J gave up 6 bases, with 22 bases separating them. The DNA for the CDR3 is TGTGCCAGCAGCTTAGAATCGTGGCGGGGCGATCCGGGCGAGCAGTACTTC. Its translation is CASSLESWRGDPGEQYF. Full variable domain (outside the CDR3, taken from reference TRBV7-9 and TRBJ2-7): DTGVSQNPRHKITKRGQNVTFRCDPISEHNRLYWYRQTLGQGPEFLTYFQNEAQLEKSRLLSDRFSAERPKGSFSTLEIQRTEQGDSAMYLCASSLESWRGDPGEQYFGPGTRLTVT.